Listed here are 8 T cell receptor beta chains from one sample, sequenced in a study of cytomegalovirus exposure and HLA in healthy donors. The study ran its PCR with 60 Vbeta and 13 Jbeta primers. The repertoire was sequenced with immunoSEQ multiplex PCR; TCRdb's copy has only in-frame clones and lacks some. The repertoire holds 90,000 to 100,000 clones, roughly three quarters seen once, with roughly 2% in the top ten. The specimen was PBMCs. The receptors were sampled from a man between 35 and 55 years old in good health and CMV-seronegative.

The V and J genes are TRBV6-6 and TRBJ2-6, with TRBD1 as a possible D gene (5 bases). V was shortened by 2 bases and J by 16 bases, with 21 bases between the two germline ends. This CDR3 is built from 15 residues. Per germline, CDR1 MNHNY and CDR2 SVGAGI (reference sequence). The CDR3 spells CASSYGPQALPVLTF. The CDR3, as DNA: TGTGCCAGCAGTTACGGGCCACAGGCTTTACCGGTGCTGACTTTC.

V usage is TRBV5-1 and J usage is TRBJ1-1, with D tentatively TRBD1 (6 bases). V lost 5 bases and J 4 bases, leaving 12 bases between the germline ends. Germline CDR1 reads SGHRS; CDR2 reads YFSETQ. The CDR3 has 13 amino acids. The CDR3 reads CASRVGGSTEAFF. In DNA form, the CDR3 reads TGCGCCAGCAGGGTAGGGGGTAGCACTGAAGCTTTCTTT.

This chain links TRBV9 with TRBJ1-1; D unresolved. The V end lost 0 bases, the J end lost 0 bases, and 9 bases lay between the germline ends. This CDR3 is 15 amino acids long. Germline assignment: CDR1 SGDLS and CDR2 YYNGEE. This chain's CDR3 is CASSVDLRLNTEAFF. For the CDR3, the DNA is TGTGCCAGCAGCGTAGATCTCAGGCTGAACACTGAAGCTTTCTTT.

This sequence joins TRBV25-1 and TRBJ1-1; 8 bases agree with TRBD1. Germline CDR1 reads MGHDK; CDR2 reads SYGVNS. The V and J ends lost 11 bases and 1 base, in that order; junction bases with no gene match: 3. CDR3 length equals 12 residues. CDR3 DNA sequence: TGTGCCGCCGGGACAGGGAACACTGAAGCTTTCTTT. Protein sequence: CAAGTGNTEAFF.

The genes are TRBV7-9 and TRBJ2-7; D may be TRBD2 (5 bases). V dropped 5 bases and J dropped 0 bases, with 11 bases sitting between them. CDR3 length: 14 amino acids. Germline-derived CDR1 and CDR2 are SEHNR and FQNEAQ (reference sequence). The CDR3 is CASSPAGNSYEQYF. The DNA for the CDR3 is TGTGCCAGCAGCCCGGCCGGGAACTCCTACGAGCAGTACTTC. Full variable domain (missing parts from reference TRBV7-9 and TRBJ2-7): DTGVSQNPRHKITKRGQNVTFRCDPISEHNRLYWYRQTLGQGPEFLTYFQNEAQLEKSRLLSDRFSAERPKGSFSTLEIQRTEQGDSAMYLCASSPAGNSYEQYFGPGTRLTVT.

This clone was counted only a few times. The CDR3 sequence: CASDRGIPTDTQYF. The CDR3 DNA is TGTGCCAGTGACAGGGGGATACCCACAGATACGCAGTATTTT. The gene calls are TRBV2 and TRBJ2-3, with 9 bases identical to TRBD1. V trimming: 9 bases; J trimming: 2 bases; junction bases outside the gene matches: 6. CDR1 and CDR2 (germline): SNHLY, FYNNEI. The CDR3 extends over 14 amino acids.

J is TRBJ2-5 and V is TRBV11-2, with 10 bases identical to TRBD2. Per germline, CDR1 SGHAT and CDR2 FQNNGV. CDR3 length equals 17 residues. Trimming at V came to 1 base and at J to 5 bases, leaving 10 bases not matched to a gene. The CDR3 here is CASSLAPPAGGQETQYF. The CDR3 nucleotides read TGTGCCAGCAGCTTAGCCCCCCCAGCGGGAGGGCAGGAGACCCAGTACTTC. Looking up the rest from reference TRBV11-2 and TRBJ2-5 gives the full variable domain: EAGVAQSPRYKIIEKRQSVAFWCNPISGHATLYWYQQILGQGPKLLIQFQNNGVVDDSQLPKDRFSAERLKGVDSTLKIQPAKLEDSAVYLCASSLAPPAGGQETQYFGPGTRLLVL.

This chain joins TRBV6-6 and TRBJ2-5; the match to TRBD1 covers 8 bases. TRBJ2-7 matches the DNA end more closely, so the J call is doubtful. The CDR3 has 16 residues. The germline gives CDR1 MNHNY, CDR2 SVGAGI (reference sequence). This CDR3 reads CASSYEGWTGLYEQYF. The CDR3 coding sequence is TGTGCCAGCAGTTACGAGGGGTGGACAGGGCTCTACGAGCAGTACTTC.